A selection of T cell receptor beta chains follows, all from one sample in a study of blood T cell repertoires in COVID-19. Sequencing used immunoSEQ multiplex PCR; TCRdb keeps in-frame clones, though not all of them. The sample lists about 200,000 clones; about 86% were seen once. The sequenced material came from PBMCs or T cells enriched from blood (not recorded which). Source of these receptors: a woman in her forties or fifties with acute COVID-19. Each CDR3 is given with its conserved first and last residue. Each record gives: clone size, J gene, V gene, D gene, CDR3 protein, CDR3 DNA. D genes are given only for firm matches. Part of the rows lack a size; the others show once, few, many or a class for expanded clones.

clone_size: .; j_call: TRBJ1-1; v_call: TRBV28; d_call: .; cdr3_aa: CASSFVPFNTEAFF; cdr3_nt: TGTGCCAGCAGTTTTGTCCCATTTAACACTGAAGCTTTCTTT
clone_size: .; j_call: TRBJ2-5; v_call: TRBV5-1; d_call: .; cdr3_aa: CASSRAQETQYF; cdr3_nt: TGCGCCAGCTCCAGGGCCCAAGAGACCCAGTACTTC
clone_size: .; j_call: TRBJ1-2; v_call: TRBV6-4; d_call: TRBD1; cdr3_aa: CASSDSRGQGPYGYTF; cdr3_nt: TGTGCCAGCAGTGACTCCAGGGGGCAGGGACCGTATGGCTACACCTTC
clone_size: .; j_call: TRBJ2-5; v_call: TRBV30; d_call: TRBD1; cdr3_aa: CAWSRQGAETQYF; cdr3_nt: TGTGCCTGGAGTCGACAGGGTGCAGAGACCCAGTACTTC
clone_size: .; j_call: TRBJ2-3; v_call: TRBV5-1; d_call: TRBD2; cdr3_aa: CASRRFAGGTDTQYF; cdr3_nt: TGCGCCAGCAGGAGGTTCGCGGGGGGAACAGATACGCAGTATTTT
clone_size: .; j_call: TRBJ2-1; v_call: TRBV6-2/TRBV6-3; d_call: .; cdr3_aa: CASSYRGGDYNEQFF; cdr3_nt: TGTGCCAGCAGTTACAGGGGTGGGGACTACAATGAGCAGTTCTTC
clone_size: .; j_call: TRBJ1-1; v_call: TRBV6-7; d_call: .; cdr3_aa: CASSGARYTEAFF; cdr3_nt: TGTGCCAGCAGTGGGGCCCGGTACACTGAAGCTTTCTTT
clone_size: .; j_call: TRBJ2-7; v_call: TRBV6-5; d_call: TRBD1; cdr3_aa: CASSLRDSYEQYF; cdr3_nt: TGTGCCAGCAGTCTGAGGGACAGCTACGAGCAGTACTTC
clone_size: .; j_call: TRBJ2-1; v_call: TRBV28; d_call: TRBD2; cdr3_aa: CASTLGSGGSVEQFF; cdr3_nt: TGTGCCAGCACTCTTGGGAGCGGGGGGTCCGTTGAGCAGTTCTTC
clone_size: .; j_call: TRBJ1-1; v_call: TRBV28; d_call: .; cdr3_aa: CASSPGWRENTEAFF; cdr3_nt: TGTGCCAGCAGTCCAGGGTGGAGAGAGAACACTGAAGCTTTCTTT
clone_size: .; j_call: TRBJ1-2; v_call: TRBV6-6; d_call: TRBD1; cdr3_aa: CASSSQDRGRGYTF; cdr3_nt: TGTGCCAGCAGTTCACAGGACAGGGGGCGAGGCTACACCTTC
clone_size: .; j_call: TRBJ2-1; v_call: TRBV5-1; d_call: TRBD2; cdr3_aa: CASSPVGGISYNEQFF; cdr3_nt: TGCGCCAGCAGCCCCGTGGGGGGGATCTCCTACAATGAGCAGTTCTTC
clone_size: .; j_call: TRBJ2-6; v_call: TRBV28; d_call: TRBD1; cdr3_aa: CASSLYRGSGANVLTF; cdr3_nt: TGTGCCAGCAGTCTATACAGGGGATCTGGGGCCAACGTCCTGACTTTC
clone_size: many; j_call: TRBJ1-3; v_call: TRBV7-8; d_call: TRBD1; cdr3_aa: CASSSKTGGTGNTIYF; cdr3_nt: TGTGCCAGCAGCTCCAAGACAGGGGGCACTGGAAACACCATATATTTT
clone_size: .; j_call: TRBJ2-7; v_call: TRBV12-3/TRBV12-4; d_call: TRBD1; cdr3_aa: CASSVGQLGEQYF; cdr3_nt: TGTGCCAGCAGTGTGGGACAGCTTGGGGAGCAGTACTTC
clone_size: .; j_call: TRBJ2-5; v_call: TRBV3-1/TRBV3-2; d_call: .; cdr3_aa: CASSQELQTQYF; cdr3_nt: TGTGCCAGCAGCCAAGAACTGCAGACCCAGTACTTC
clone_size: .; j_call: TRBJ1-1; v_call: TRBV7-2; d_call: .; cdr3_aa: CASSSNGGSTEAFF; cdr3_nt: TGTGCCAGCAGCTCAAATGGGGGGTCCACTGAAGCTTTCTTT
clone_size: once; j_call: TRBJ2-3; v_call: TRBV9; d_call: .; cdr3_aa: CASSVQHTDTQYF; cdr3_nt: TGTGCCAGCAGCGTACAACACACAGATACGCAGTATTTT
clone_size: .; j_call: TRBJ2-7; v_call: TRBV2; d_call: TRBD2; cdr3_aa: CASSGTSGRYEQYF; cdr3_nt: TGTGCCAGCAGTGGGACTAGCGGGAGGTACGAGCAGTACTTC
clone_size: .; j_call: TRBJ1-5; v_call: TRBV19; d_call: .; cdr3_aa: CASSLRRGVRSNQPQHF; cdr3_nt: TGTGCCAGTAGTCTCCGCCGGGGTGTCAGAAGCAATCAGCCCCAGCATTTT
clone_size: .; j_call: TRBJ2-7; v_call: TRBV9; d_call: TRBD1; cdr3_aa: CASSVEGRGTYEQYF; cdr3_nt: TGTGCCAGCAGCGTAGAAGGCAGGGGGACCTACGAGCAGTACTTC
clone_size: .; j_call: TRBJ1-1; v_call: TRBV6-5; d_call: TRBD1; cdr3_aa: CASSPGQREAFF; cdr3_nt: TGTGCCAGCAGTCCGGGACAGAGAGAAGCTTTCTTT
clone_size: .; j_call: TRBJ2-1; v_call: TRBV19; d_call: .; cdr3_aa: CASSNGAGRYNEQFF; cdr3_nt: TGTGCCAGTAGTAATGGGGCGGGACGCTACAATGAGCAGTTCTTC
clone_size: .; j_call: TRBJ1-5; v_call: TRBV28; d_call: .; cdr3_aa: CASSRDIIGNQPQHF; cdr3_nt: TGTGCCAGCAGCCGGGACATCATTGGCAATCAGCCCCAGCATTTT
clone_size: .; j_call: TRBJ2-5; v_call: TRBV29-1; d_call: .; cdr3_aa: CSGREGVETQYF; cdr3_nt: TGCAGCGGGAGGGAAGGAGTCGAGACCCAGTACTTC
clone_size: few; j_call: TRBJ2-2; v_call: TRBV4-2; d_call: TRBD2; cdr3_aa: CASSNELAGVGDTGELFF; cdr3_nt: TGTGCCAGCAGCAACGAACTAGCGGGAGTTGGTGACACCGGGGAGCTGTTTTTT
clone_size: .; j_call: TRBJ2-5; v_call: TRBV5-5; d_call: TRBD1; cdr3_aa: CASSPGTVSYVETQYF; cdr3_nt: TGTGCCAGCAGCCCTGGGACAGTGAGTTATGTGGAGACCCAGTACTTC
clone_size: .; j_call: TRBJ2-1; v_call: TRBV24-1; d_call: TRBD2; cdr3_aa: CATTAGTSGINEQFF; cdr3_nt: TGTGCCACGACCGCGGGTACTAGCGGGATCAATGAGCAGTTCTTC
clone_size: .; j_call: TRBJ2-1; v_call: TRBV28; d_call: TRBD2; cdr3_aa: CASSDLAGSRFF; cdr3_nt: TGTGCCAGCAGTGACCTAGCGGGAAGCCGGTTCTTC
clone_size: once; j_call: TRBJ1-6; v_call: TRBV7-6; d_call: .; cdr3_aa: CASSLTGNGNSPLHF; cdr3_nt: TGTGCCAGCAGCTTAACAGGGAATGGTAATTCACCCCTCCACTTT
clone_size: .; j_call: TRBJ1-5; v_call: TRBV19; d_call: TRBD1; cdr3_aa: CASSIDWLGQGLNQPQHF; cdr3_nt: TGTGCCAGTAGTATAGATTGGCTGGGACAGGGGCTCAATCAGCCCCAGCATTTT
clone_size: many; j_call: TRBJ1-3; v_call: TRBV7-9; d_call: .; cdr3_aa: CASSLGQISGNTIYF; cdr3_nt: TGTGCCAGCAGCTTAGGACAGATCTCTGGAAACACCATATATTTT
clone_size: .; j_call: TRBJ2-7; v_call: TRBV5-1; d_call: .; cdr3_aa: CASSLGLRTGTRSDYEQYF; cdr3_nt: TGCGCCAGCAGCTTGGGCTTAAGAACCGGGACAAGATCGGACTACGAGCAGTACTTC
clone_size: few; j_call: TRBJ2-5; v_call: TRBV4-3; d_call: TRBD2; cdr3_aa: CASSQVIGLAGQETQYF; cdr3_nt: TGCGCCAGCAGCCAAGTGATTGGACTAGCGGGGCAAGAGACCCAGTACTTC
clone_size: .; j_call: TRBJ1-2; v_call: TRBV13; d_call: TRBD1; cdr3_aa: CASSSLFDRGDYGYTF; cdr3_nt: TGTGCCAGCAGCTCCCTATTCGACAGGGGAGACTATGGCTACACCTTC
clone_size: .; j_call: TRBJ2-2; v_call: TRBV7-6; d_call: TRBD1; cdr3_aa: CASSSYRGPNTGELFF; cdr3_nt: TGTGCCAGCAGCTCATACAGGGGGCCAAACACCGGGGAGCTGTTTTTT
clone_size: .; j_call: TRBJ2-7; v_call: TRBV28; d_call: TRBD2; cdr3_aa: CASSIWTSGSYEQYF; cdr3_nt: TGTGCCAGCAGTATATGGACTAGCGGATCCTACGAGCAGTACTTC
clone_size: .; j_call: TRBJ2-1; v_call: TRBV7-9; d_call: TRBD1; cdr3_aa: CASSPRQGGANEQFF; cdr3_nt: TGTGCCAGCAGCCCCCGACAGGGGGGGGCCAATGAGCAGTTCTTC
clone_size: .; j_call: TRBJ1-2; v_call: TRBV27; d_call: TRBD1; cdr3_aa: CASSLGTGVSYGYTF; cdr3_nt: TGTGCCAGCAGTCTCGGGACAGGGGTTTCCTATGGCTACACCTTC
clone_size: .; j_call: TRBJ2-7; v_call: TRBV7-2; d_call: TRBD2; cdr3_aa: CASSLDSGRVGSEQYF; cdr3_nt: TGTGCCAGCAGCTTAGATAGCGGGAGGGTTGGCAGCGAGCAGTACTTC